The 8 T cell receptor beta chains reported below all come from one sample, sequenced in a study of T cells after somatic rescue of genetic block. Only in-frame clones appear in the TCRdb table, and some are missing; sequencing was by immunoSEQ multiplex PCR. In the table there are tens of thousands of clones, approximately 91% of which are singletons. Sequencing was carried out using peripheral blood mononuclear cells (PBMCs). The source is a young man.

The gene calls are TRBV7-8 and TRBJ2-2, with D possibly being TRBD1 (6 bases). Germline-derived CDR1 and CDR2 are SGHVS and FQNEAQ. The CDR3 is 14 residues long. V lost 3 bases and J 1 base, leaving 6 bases between the germline ends. The CDR3 DNA sequence: TGTGCCAGCAGCTTGGACAGGAACACCGGGGAGCTGTTTTTT. It translates to CASSLDRNTGELFF.

This rearrangement joins TRBV27 to TRBJ1-1; the D gene is possibly TRBD1 (5 bases). Trimming pared 1 base from V and 6 bases from J, leaving 15 bases between. Looked up from germline, CDR1 is MNHEY and CDR2 is SMNVEV (reference sequence). The CDR3 is 15 residues long. CDR3 bases: TGTGCCAGCAGTTTATATCCAGGATTGGGGGCTGAAGCTTTCTTT. Protein product: CASSLYPGLGAEAFF.

The CDR3 nucleotides read TGTGCCAGAAGCGTCGCCGGGACTACCAGATGGGAGACCCAGTACTTC. As protein: CARSVAGTTRWETQYF. The chain links TRBV7-5 to TRBJ2-5; TRBD2, as called in the table, went unchecked against the DNA. TRBV7-5 counts as a pseudogene. This CDR3 has 16 residues.

The chain is built from TRBV6-5 and TRBJ1-2; TRBD1 agrees at 8 bases. Trimming at V came to 6 bases and at J to 8 bases, leaving 8 bases not matched to a gene. The CDR3 extends over 13 amino acids. The germline gives CDR1 MNHEY, CDR2 SVGAGI. The CDR3 sequence: CASSRQGSWGYTF. DNA of the CDR3: TGTGCCAGCAGCCGACAGGGGAGTTGGGGCTACACCTTC.

V usage is TRBV5-6 and J usage is TRBJ2-4; D call uncertain. This CDR3 is built from 16 residues. CDR1 and CDR2 from the germline V gene are SGHDT and YYEEEE. V lost 4 bases, J lost 0 bases, and 14 bases lay in between. The CDR3 loop reads CASSTLGTLAKNIQYF. CDR3 coding DNA: TGTGCCAGCAGCACGCTAGGAACTTTAGCCAAAAACATTCAGTACTTC.

The chain has TRBV27 and TRBJ1-1; the D is unclear. V was clipped by 5 bases and J by 3 bases, with 16 bases between them. The germline gives CDR1 MNHEY, CDR2 SMNVEV (reference sequence). This CDR3 has 15 amino acids. CDR3 region: CASSPHAGWDTEAFF. The CDR3 coding sequence is TGTGCCAGCAGTCCCCACGCGGGATGGGACACTGAAGCTTTCTTT.

In this sample, this clone turned up a few times. The chain links TRBV5-5 to TRBJ1-2, with 7 bases aligning to TRBD1. Germline V gene lookup returns CDR1 SGHKS and CDR2 YYEKEE (reference sequence). CDR3 length: 15 amino acids. Losses at the gene ends were 7 bases for V and 6 bases for J; bases not matched to a gene: 15. CDR3 region: CASGLQDRALDGYTF. CDR3 coding DNA: TGTGCCAGCGGACTCCAAGACAGGGCCCTTGATGGCTACACCTTC. The variable domain in full, with the rest retrieved from reference TRBV5-5 and TRBJ1-2, is DAGVTQSPTHLIKTRGQQVTLRCSPISGHKSVSWYQQVLGQGPQFIFQYYEKEERGRGNFPDRFSARQFPNYSSELNVNALLLGDSALYLCASGLQDRALDGYTFGSGTRLTVV.

The chain recombines TRBV7-2 with TRBJ2-3; no reliable D call. CDR3 length: 15 residues. Between the trimmed V and J ends, which lost 1 base and 4 bases, there was a span of 12 bases. Per the germline V gene, CDR1 is SGHTA and CDR2 is FQGNSA. CDR3 bases: TGTGCCAGCAGCTTAGGGGATGGGGTAGCAGATACGCAGTATTTT. Translating it yields CASSLGDGVADTQYF.